This T cell receptor beta chain was obtained from a study of blood T cell repertoires in COVID-19. Study details: There were acute and convalescent COVID-19 samples, and they came from the United States, Italy and Spain.

TCRdb's copy holds only in-frame clones and misses some; the assay was immunoSEQ multiplex PCR. Among a few hundred thousand clones listed, around 92% were seen once. Material for sequencing was peripheral blood. This clonotype was sampled from a woman aged 25 to 45 with COVID-19, enrolled during active disease.

CDR3 region: CASSPIPGELFF. The CDR3 coding sequence is TGTGCCAGCAGCCCTATCCCCGGGGAGCTGTTTTTT. This chain links TRBV12-3 or TRBV12-4 with TRBJ2-2; D not certain. Trimming took 6 bases from V and 6 from J, leaving 8 bases between them. The length of the CDR3 is 12 residues.